The T cell receptor beta chain under discussion was sequenced for a study of blood T cell repertoires in COVID-19. Study information: Sources were T cells, B-cell-depleted T cells, or PBMCs; the material itself was cDNA or gDNA.

Per the authors' pipeline: The assay estimated nucleated cells by amplifying reference gene primers. Produced via immunoSEQ multiplex PCR; TCRdb's table is partial and in-frame only. For V, J and clone size, that table is used; D and trimming come from the DNA. The data contain 250,000 or so clones, 83% of them singletons. Deletions cut 3 bases from V and 2 bases from J, with 4 bases between. Looked up from germline, CDR1 is SGHAT and CDR2 is FQDESV (reference sequence). The CDR3 totals 12 residues. This clonotype originated in a human donor in a cohort sampled during active COVID-19. This chain connects TRBV11-1 to TRBJ2-5; D remains ambiguous. The sequenced sample consisted of peripheral blood. The CDR3 DNA sequence: TGTGCCAGCAGCTTGCGGCAAGAGACCCAGTACTTC. Translated, it gives CASSLRQETQYF.